This T cell receptor beta chain was obtained from a study of blood T cell repertoires in COVID-19. Study overall: Whether acute or convalescent, the COVID-19 samples came from the United States, Italy and Spain.

The protocol was immunoSEQ multiplex PCR, while the TCRdb copy is restricted to in-frame clones and leaves out a portion. The sample contains about 88,000 clones, 87% of which appear only once. A remark on this clone: The junction and the germline gene differ at one end; a read error may be behind it.

The CDR3 has 15 residues. Germline V lookup: CDR1 SSHAT, CDR2 FNYEAQ (reference sequence). V is TRBV7-7 and J is TRBJ2-5; 7 bases map to TRBD2. The specimen was peripheral blood. This receptor was identified in a male donor with acute or convalescent COVID-19. The CDR3 nucleotides read TGTGCTAGCAGCTTGGGGCCGGGGGGTAAAGAGACCCAGTACTTC. Its protein product is CASSLGPGGKETQYF. Variable domain in full (rest from reference TRBV7-7 and TRBJ2-5): GAGVSQSPRYKVTKRGQDVTLRCDPISSHATLYWYQQALGQGPEFLTYFNYEAQPDKSGLPSDRFSAERPEGSISTLTIQRTEQRDSAMYRCASSLGPGGKETQYFGPGTRLLVL.